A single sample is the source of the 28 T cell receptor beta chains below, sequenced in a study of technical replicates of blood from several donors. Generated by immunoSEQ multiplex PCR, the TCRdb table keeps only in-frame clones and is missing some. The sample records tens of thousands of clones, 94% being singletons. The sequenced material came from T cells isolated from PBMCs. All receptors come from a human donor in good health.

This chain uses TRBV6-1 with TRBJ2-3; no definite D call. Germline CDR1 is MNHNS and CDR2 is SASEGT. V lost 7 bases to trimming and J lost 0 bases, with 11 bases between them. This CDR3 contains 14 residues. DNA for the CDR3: TGTGCCAGCATGCGGTCCGCTAGCACAGATACGCAGTATTTT. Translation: CASMRSASTDTQYF.

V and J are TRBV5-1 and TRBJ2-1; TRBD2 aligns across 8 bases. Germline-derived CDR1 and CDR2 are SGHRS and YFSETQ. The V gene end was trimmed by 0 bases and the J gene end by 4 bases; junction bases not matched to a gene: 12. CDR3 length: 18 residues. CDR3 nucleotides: TGCGCCAGCAGCTTGGACATCTGGGGAGCGGGGGAATACAATGAGCAGTTCTTC. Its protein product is CASSLDIWGAGEYNEQFF.

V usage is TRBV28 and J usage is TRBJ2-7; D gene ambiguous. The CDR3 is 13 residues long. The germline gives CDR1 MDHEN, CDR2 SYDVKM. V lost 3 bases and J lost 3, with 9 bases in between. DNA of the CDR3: TGTGCCAGCAGTTTGAGGCAGAACTACGAGCAGTACTTC. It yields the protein CASSLRQNYEQYF.

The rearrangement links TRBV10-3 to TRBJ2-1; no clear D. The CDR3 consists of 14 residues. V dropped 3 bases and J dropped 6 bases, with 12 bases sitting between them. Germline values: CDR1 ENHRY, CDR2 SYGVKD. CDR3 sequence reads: CAISDRVAPNEQFF. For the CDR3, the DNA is TGTGCCATCAGTGACCGGGTGGCGCCCAATGAGCAGTTCTTC.

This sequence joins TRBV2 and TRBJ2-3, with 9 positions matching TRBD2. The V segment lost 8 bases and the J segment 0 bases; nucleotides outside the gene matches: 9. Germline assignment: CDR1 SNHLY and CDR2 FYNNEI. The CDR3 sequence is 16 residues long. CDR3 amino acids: CASSLGLAGSTDTQYF. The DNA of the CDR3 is TGTGCCAGCTCCCTGGGGCTAGCGGGAAGCACAGATACGCAGTATTTT.

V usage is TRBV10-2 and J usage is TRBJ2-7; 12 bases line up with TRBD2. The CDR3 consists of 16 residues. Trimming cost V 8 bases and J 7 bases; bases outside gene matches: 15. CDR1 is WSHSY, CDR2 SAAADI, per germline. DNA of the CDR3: TGCGCCAGCGGATTACTAGCGGGGGGCACTCCAGGTGAGCAGTACTTC. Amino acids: CASGLLAGGTPGEQYF.

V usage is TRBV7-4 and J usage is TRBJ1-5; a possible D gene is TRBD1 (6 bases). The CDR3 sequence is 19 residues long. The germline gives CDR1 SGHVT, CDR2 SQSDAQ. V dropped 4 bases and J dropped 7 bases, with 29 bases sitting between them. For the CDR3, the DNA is TGTGCCAGCAGCTCTCCCGCAGGCCACCGGGACCTAAGGGGGCAGCCCCAGCATTTT. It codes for CASSSPAGHRDLRGQPQHF. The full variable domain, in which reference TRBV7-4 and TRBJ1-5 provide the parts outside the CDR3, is GAGVSQSPRYKVAKRGRDVALRCDSISGHVTLYWYRQTLGQGSEVLTYSQSDAQRDKSGRPSGRFSAERPERSVSTLKIQRTEQGDSAVYLCASSSPAGHRDLRGQPQHFGDGTRLSIL.

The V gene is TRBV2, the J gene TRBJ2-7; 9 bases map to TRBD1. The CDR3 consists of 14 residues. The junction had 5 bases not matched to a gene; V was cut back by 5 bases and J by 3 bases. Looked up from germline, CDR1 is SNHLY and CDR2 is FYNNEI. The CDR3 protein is CASSSGQGIYEQYF. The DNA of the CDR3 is TGTGCCAGCAGTAGCGGACAGGGGATCTACGAGCAGTACTTC.

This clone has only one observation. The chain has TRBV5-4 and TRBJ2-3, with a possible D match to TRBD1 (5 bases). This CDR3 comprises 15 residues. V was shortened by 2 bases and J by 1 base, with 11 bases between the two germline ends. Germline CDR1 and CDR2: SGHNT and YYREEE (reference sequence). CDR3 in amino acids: CASSLWEGGTDTQYF. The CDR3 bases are TGTGCCAGCAGCTTATGGGAAGGGGGCACAGATACGCAGTATTTT.

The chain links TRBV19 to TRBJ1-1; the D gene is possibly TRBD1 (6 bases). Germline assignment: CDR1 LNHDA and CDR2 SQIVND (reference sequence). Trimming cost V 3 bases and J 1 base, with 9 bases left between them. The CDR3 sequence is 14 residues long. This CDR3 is CASSMMTGNTEAFF. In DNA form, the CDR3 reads TGTGCCAGTAGTATGATGACAGGGAACACTGAAGCTTTCTTT. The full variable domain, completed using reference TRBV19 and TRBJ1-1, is DGGITQSPKYLFRKEGQNVTLSCEQNLNHDAMYWYRQDPGQGLRLIYYSQIVNDFQKGDIAEGYSVSREKKESFPLTVTSAQKNPTAFYLCASSMMTGNTEAFFGQGTRLTVV.

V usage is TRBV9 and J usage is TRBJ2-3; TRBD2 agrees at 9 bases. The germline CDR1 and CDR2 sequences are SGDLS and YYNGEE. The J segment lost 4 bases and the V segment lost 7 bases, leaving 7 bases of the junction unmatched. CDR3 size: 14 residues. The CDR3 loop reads CASHAGGGADTQYF. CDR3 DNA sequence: TGTGCCAGCCATGCCGGCGGGGGGGCAGATACGCAGTATTTT.

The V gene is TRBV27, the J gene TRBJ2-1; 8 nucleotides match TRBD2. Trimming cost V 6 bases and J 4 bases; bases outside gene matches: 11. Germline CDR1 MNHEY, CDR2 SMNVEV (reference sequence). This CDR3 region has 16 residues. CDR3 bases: TGTGCCAGCAGCACCGATAGCGGGGCTTCTTACAATGAGCAGTTCTTC. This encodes CASSTDSGASYNEQFF.

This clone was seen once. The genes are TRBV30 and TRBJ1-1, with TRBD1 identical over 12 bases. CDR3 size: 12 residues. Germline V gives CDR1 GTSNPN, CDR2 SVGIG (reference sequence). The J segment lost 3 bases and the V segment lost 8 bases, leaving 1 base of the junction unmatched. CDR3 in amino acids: CAGTGGYTEAFF. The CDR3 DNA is TGTGCCGGGACAGGGGGCTACACTGAAGCTTTCTTT.

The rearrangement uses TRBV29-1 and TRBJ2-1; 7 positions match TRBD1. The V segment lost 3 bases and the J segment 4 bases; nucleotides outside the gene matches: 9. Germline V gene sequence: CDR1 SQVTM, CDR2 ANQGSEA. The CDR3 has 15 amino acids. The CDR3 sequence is CSVDAGTDRYNEQFF. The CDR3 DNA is TGCAGCGTTGATGCCGGGACAGATAGGTACAATGAGCAGTTCTTC.

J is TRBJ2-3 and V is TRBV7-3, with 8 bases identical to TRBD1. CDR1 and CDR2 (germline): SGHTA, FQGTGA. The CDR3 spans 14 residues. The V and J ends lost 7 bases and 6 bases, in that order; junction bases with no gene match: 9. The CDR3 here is CASTSGTGVDTQYF. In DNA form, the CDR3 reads TGTGCCAGCACCTCCGGGACAGGTGTTGATACGCAGTATTTT.

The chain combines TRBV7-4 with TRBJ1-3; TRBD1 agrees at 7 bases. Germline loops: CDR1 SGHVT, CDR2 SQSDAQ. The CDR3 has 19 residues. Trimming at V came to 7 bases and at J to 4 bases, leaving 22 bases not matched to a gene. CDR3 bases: TGTGCCAGCACCTACCGGTGGCGGGACAGAGCACTGTCCGGAAACACCATATATTTT. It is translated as CASTYRWRDRALSGNTIYF.

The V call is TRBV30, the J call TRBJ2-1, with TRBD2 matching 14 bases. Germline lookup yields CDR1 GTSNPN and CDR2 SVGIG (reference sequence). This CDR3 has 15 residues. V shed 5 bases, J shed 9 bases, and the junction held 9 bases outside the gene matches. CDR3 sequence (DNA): TGTGCCTGGGCAGCCGGGACTAGCGGGGGTGGTGAGCAGTTCTTC. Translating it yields CAWAAGTSGGGEQFF.

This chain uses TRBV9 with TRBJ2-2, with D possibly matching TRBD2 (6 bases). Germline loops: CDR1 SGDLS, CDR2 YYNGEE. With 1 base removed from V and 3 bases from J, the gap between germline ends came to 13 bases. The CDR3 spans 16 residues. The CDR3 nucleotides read TGTGCCAGCAGCGTATGGGTCGGCGGGGACACCGGGGAGCTGTTTTTT. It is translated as CASSVWVGGDTGELFF. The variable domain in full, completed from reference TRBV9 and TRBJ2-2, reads DSGVTQTPKHLITATGQRVTLRCSPRSGDLSVYWYQQSLDQGLQFLIQYYNGEERAKGNILERFSAQQFPDLHSELNLSSLELGDSALYFCASSVWVGGDTGELFFGEGSRLTVL.

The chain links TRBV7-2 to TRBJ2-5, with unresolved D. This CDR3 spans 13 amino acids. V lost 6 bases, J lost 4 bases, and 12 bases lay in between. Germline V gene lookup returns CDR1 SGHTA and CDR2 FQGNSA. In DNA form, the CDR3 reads TGTGCCAGCAGTCATCTAGTGCCAGAGACCCAGTACTTC. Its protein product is CASSHLVPETQYF. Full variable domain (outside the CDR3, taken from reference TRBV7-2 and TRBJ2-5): GAGVSQSPSNKVTEKGKDVELRCDPISGHTALYWYRQSLGQGLEFLIYFQGNSAPDKSGLPSDRFSAERTGGSVSTLTIQRTQQEDSAVYLCASSHLVPETQYFGPGTRLLVL.

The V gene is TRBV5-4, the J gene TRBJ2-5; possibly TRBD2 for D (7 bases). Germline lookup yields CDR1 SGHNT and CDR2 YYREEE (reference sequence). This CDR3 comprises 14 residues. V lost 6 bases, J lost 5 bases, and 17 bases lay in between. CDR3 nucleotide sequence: TGTGCCAGCACCAACCAGAGGGGGGGTGAGACCCAGTACTTC. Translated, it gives CASTNQRGGETQYF.

The DNA of the CDR3 is TGTGCCAGCAGCTTAGATATACTAGCGGGAGTGAATGAGCAGTTCTTC. Encoded protein: CASSLDILAGVNEQFF. V is TRBV11-2 and J is TRBJ2-1, with TRBD2 identical over 11 bases. CDR1 SGHAT and CDR2 FQNNGV come from the germline V gene. The J segment lost 7 bases and the V segment lost 0 bases, leaving 5 bases of the junction unmatched. CDR3 length: 16 amino acids.

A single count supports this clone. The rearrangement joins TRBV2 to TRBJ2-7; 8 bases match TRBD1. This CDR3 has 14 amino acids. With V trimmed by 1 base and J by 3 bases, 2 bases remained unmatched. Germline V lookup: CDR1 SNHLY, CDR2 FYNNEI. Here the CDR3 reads CASSEGTGIYEQYF. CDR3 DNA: TGTGCCAGCAGTGAAGGGACAGGGATCTACGAGCAGTACTTC.

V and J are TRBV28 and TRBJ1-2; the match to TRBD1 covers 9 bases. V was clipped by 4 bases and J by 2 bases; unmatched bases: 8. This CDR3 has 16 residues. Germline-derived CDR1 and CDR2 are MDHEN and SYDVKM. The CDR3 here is CASSYSGTGKNYGYTF. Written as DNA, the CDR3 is TGTGCCAGCAGTTATTCCGGGACAGGGAAAAACTATGGCTACACCTTC.

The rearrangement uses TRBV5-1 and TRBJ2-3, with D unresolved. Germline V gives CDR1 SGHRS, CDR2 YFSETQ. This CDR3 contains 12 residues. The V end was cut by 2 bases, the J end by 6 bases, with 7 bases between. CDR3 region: CASSFPRDTQYF. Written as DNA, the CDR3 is TGCGCCAGCAGCTTCCCCCGGGATACGCAGTATTTT.

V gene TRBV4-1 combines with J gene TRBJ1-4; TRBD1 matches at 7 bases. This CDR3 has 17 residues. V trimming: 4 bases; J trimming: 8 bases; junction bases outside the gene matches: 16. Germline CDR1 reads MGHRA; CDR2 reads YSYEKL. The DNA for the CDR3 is TGCGCCAGCAGCCTCGTAAGCCTCGGGACAGCAGGGGAAAAACTGTTTTTT. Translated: CASSLVSLGTAGEKLFF.

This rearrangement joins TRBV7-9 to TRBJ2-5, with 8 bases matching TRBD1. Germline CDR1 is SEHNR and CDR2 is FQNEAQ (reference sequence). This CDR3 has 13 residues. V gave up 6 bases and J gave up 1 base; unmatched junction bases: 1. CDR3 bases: TGTGCCAGCAGAACAGGGGGCCAAGAGACCCAGTACTTC. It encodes CASRTGGQETQYF.

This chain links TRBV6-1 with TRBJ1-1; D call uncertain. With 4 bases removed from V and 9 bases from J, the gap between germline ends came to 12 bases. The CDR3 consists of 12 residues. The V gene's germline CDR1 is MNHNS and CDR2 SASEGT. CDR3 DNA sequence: TGTGCCAGCAGTGCGAACCTAGAAAAAGCTTTCTTT. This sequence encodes CASSANLEKAFF.

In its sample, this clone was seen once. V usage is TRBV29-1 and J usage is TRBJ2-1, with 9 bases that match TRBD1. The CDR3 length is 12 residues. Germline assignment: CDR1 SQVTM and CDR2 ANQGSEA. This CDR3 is CRGQGSFGEQFF. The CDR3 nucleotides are TGCAGAGGACAGGGGAGCTTTGGTGAGCAGTTCTTC.